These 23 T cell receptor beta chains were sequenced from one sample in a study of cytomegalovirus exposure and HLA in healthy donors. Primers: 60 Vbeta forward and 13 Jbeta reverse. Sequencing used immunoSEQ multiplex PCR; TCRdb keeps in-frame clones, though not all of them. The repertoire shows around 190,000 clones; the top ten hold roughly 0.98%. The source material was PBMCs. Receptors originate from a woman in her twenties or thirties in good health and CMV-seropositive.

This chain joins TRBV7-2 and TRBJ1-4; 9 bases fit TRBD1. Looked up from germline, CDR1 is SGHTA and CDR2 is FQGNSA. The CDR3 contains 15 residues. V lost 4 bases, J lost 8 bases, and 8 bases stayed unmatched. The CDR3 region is CASSSTGGSREKLFF. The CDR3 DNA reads TGTGCCAGCAGCTCGACAGGGGGATCTCGGGAAAAACTGTTTTTT.

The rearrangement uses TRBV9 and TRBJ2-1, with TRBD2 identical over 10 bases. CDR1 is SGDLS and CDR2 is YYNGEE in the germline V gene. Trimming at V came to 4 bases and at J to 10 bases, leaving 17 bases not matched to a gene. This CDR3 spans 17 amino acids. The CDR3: CASSPAAPGYSGREQFF. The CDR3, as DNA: TGTGCCAGCAGCCCAGCCGCCCCGGGGTATAGCGGGAGGGAGCAGTTCTTC.

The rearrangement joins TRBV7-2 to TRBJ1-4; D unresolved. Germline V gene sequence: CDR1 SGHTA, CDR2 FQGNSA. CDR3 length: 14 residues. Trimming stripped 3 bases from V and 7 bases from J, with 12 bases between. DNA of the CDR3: TGTGCCAGCAGCTTGAGGATAAGATCTGAAAAACTGTTTTTT. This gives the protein CASSLRIRSEKLFF.

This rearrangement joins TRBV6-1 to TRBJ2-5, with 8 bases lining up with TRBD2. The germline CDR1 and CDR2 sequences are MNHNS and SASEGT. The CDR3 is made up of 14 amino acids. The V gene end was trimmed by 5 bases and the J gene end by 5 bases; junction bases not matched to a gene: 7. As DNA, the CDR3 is TGTGCCAGCAGTAGACCCGGGACTAGGGAGACCCAGTACTTC. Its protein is CASSRPGTRETQYF.

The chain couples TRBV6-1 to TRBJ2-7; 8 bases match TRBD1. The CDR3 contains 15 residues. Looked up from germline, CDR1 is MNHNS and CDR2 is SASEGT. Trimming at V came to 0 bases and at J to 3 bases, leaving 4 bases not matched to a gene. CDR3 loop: CASSEAAGGFYEQYF. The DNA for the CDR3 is TGTGCCAGCAGTGAAGCGGCAGGGGGCTTCTACGAGCAGTACTTC.

CDR3 bases: TGTGCTAGTGGTTCGACTTCCCTCGCGGACAGGGATGGACAGCCCCAGCATTTT. Translation: CASGSTSLADRDGQPQHF. This chain connects TRBV12-5 to TRBJ1-5, with 8 bases that match TRBD1. The CDR3 has 18 residues. The trim removed 4 bases at V and 7 bases at J, leaving 18 bases unmatched. Germline V gives CDR1 LGHNT, CDR2 FRNRAP.

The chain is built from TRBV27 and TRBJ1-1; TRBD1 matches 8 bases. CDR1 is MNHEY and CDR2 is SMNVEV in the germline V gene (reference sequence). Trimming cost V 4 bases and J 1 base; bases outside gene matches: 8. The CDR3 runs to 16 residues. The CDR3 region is CASSYLPGTGNTEAFF. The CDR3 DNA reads TGTGCCAGCAGTTACCTACCCGGGACAGGGAACACTGAAGCTTTCTTT.

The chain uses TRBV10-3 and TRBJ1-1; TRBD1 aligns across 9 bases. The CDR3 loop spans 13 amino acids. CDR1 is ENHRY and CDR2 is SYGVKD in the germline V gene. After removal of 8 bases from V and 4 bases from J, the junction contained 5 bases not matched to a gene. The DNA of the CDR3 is TGTGCCATCCATGGACAGGGGAGCACTGAAGCTTTCTTT. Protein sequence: CAIHGQGSTEAFF.

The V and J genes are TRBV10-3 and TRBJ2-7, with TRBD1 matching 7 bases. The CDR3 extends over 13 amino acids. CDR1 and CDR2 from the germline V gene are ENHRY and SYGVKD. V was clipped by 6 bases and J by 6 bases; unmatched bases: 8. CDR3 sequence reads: CAISLSTGVEQYF. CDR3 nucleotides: TGTGCCATCAGCCTAAGTACAGGGGTCGAGCAGTACTTC.

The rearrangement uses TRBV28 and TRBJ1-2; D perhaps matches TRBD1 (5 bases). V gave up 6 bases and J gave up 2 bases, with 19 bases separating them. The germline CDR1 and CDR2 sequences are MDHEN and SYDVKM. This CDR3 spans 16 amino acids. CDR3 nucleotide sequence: TGTGCCAGCAGGTCCTGGGGCTCAGGCTCGAACTATGGCTACACCTTC. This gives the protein CASRSWGSGSNYGYTF.

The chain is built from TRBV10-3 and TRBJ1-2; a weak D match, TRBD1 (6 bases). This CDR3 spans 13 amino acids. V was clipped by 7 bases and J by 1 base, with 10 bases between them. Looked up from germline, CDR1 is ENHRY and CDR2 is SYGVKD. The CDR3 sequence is CAITWDNNYGYTF. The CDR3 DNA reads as TGTGCCATCACCTGGGACAATAACTATGGCTACACCTTC.

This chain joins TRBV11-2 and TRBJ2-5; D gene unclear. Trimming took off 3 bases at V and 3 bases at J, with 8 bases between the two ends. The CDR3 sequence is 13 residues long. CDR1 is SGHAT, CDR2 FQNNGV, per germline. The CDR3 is CASSFHGEETQYF. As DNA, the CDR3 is TGTGCCAGCAGCTTTCATGGAGAAGAGACCCAGTACTTC.

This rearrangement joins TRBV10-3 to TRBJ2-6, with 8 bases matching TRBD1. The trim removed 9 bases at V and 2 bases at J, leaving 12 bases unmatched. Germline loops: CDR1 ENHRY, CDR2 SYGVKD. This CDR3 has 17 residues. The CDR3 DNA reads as TGTGCCATTACACCAGGGGGCGCTTCTCCTGGGGCCAACGTCCTGACTTTC. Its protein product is CAITPGGASPGANVLTF.

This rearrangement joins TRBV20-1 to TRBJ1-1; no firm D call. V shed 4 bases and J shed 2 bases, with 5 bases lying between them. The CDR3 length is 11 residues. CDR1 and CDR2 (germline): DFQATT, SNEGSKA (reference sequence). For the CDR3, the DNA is TGCAGTGCTACATTTAACACTGAAGCTTTCTTT. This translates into CSATFNTEAFF.

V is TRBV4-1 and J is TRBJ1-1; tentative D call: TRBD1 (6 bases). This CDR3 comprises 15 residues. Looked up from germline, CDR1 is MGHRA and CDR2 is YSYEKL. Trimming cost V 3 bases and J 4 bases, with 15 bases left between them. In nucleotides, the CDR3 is TGCGCCAGCAGCCATCTAAAAACAGGGACCACTGAAGCTTTCTTT. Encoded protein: CASSHLKTGTTEAFF.

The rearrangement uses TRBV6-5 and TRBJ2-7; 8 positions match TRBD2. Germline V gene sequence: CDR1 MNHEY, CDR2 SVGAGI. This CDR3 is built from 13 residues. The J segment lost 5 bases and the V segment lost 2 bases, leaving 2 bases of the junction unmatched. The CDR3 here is CASSYRGGNEQYF. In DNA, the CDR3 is TGTGCCAGCAGTTACCGGGGGGGCAACGAGCAGTACTTC.

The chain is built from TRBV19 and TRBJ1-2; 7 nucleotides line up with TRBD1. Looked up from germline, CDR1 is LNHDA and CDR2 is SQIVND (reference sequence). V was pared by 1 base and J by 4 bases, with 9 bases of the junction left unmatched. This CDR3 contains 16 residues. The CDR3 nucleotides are TGTGCCAGTAGTATAGGTGGTCCGGGACAGATCTATGGCTACACCTTC. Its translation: CASSIGGPGQIYGYTF.

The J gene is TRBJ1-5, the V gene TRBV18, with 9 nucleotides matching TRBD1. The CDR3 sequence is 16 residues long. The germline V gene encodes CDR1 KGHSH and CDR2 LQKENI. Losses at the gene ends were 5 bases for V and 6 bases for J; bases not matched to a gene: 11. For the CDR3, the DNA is TGTGCCAGCTCAGAGGGACAGGGTGGATCGAGTCAGCCCCAGCATTTT. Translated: CASSEGQGGSSQPQHF.

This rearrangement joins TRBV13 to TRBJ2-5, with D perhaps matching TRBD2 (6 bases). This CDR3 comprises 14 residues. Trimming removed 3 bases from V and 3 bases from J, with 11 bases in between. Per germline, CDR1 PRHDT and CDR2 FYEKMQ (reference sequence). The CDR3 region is CASSLGGSEETQYF. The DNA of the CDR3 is TGTGCCAGCAGCTTGGGGGGTTCAGAAGAGACCCAGTACTTC.

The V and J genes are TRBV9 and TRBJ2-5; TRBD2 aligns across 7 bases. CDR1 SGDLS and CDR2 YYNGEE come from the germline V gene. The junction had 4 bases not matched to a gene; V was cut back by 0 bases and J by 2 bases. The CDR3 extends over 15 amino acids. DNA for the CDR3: TGTGCCAGCAGCGTAGGGGGGGGATTACAAGAGACCCAGTACTTC. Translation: CASSVGGGLQETQYF.

The CDR3 DNA sequence: TGCGCCAGCAGCTTGCTAAGCGGAAGCTCTGGGGCCAACGTCCTGACTTTC. Translated, it gives CASSLLSGSSGANVLTF. The J gene is TRBJ2-6, the V gene TRBV5-1, with D perhaps TRBD2 (5 bases). This CDR3 region has 17 residues. Trimming took 1 base from V and 0 from J, leaving 11 bases between them. CDR1 SGHRS and CDR2 YFSETQ come from the germline V gene.

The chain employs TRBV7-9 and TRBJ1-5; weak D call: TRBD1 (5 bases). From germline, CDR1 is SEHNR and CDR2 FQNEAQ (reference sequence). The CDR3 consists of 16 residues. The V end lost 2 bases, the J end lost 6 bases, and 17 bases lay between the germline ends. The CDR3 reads CASSLWRGEGVQPQHF. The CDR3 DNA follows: TGTGCCAGCAGCTTATGGCGAGGGGAGGGTGTTCAGCCCCAGCATTTT.

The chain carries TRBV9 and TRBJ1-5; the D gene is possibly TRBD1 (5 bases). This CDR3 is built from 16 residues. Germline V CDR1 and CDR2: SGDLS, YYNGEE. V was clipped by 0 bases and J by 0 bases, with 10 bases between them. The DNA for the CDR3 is TGTGCCAGCAGCGTAGAAGACAGCCATAGCAATCAGCCCCAGCATTTT. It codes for CASSVEDSHSNQPQHF.